The T cell receptor (beta chain) under discussion was sequenced for a study of control samples from healthy donors and cancer patients. Clones were sequenced by immunoSEQ multiplex PCR, and TCRdb holds only the in-frame ones, with some missing. The sample has 100,000 to 150,000 clones, about 90% seen once. The TCR was taken from a woman between 45 and 65 years old in good health. Material for sequencing was blood.

Written as DNA, the CDR3 is TGTGCCAGTAGTAATAGGGGTACGGTCAGTTATCAGCCCCAGCATTTT. This gives the protein CASSNRGTVSYQPQHF. This sequence joins TRBV19 and TRBJ1-5, with D possibly TRBD1 on 5 matching bases. This CDR3 comprises 16 residues. From germline, CDR1 is LNHDA and CDR2 SQIVND (reference sequence). Deletions cut 4 bases from V and 5 bases from J, with 18 bases between.